This T cell receptor beta chain was recovered during a study of T cells in Graves' hyperthyroidism and ophthalmopathy. Background on the study: Peripheral blood collection took place at initial diagnosis, before any treatment.

Deletions cut 0 bases from V and 3 bases from J, with 13 bases between. This CDR3 contains 15 residues. Germline V CDR1 and CDR2: SGHRS, YFSETQ. Ophthalmopathy cases met thresholds of Clinical Activity Score at least 3, NOSPECS grade at least 4 and duration under 3 months. The source material, RNA transcripts, was used to amplify TCR beta CDR3 regions. The HTBI primer set served for first-round RT-PCR of the TCR CDR3. TCRdb passed the multiplex PCR reads through MiXCR, listing each CDR3 protein once. The data show around 610,000 distinct CDR3 sequences, roughly 15% seen once. The chain is built from TRBV5-1 and TRBJ2-7, with D perhaps given as TRBD1 or TRBD2 (5 bases each). Sequencing was carried out using blood. The TCR was taken from a woman in her thirties or forties with Graves' ophthalmopathy. The CDR3 loop is CASSLGGVVLYEQYF. The DNA for the CDR3 is TGCGCCAGCAGCTTGGGAGGGGTTGTTCTCTACGAGCAGTACTTC.